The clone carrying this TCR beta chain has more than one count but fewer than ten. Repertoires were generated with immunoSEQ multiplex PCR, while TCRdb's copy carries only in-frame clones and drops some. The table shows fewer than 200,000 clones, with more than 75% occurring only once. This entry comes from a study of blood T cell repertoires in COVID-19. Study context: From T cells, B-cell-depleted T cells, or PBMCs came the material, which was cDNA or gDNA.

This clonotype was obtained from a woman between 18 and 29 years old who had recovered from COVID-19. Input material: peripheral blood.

The CDR3 DNA follows: TGCGCCAGCAGCCAAGATGGGACAGGGTTGGGGCAGCCCCAGCATTTT. Amino acids: CASSQDGTGLGQPQHF. The J gene is TRBJ1-5, the V gene TRBV4-1; 9 bases agree with TRBD1. Losses at the gene ends were 0 bases for V and 7 bases for J; bases not matched to a gene: 7. The CDR3 totals 16 residues. The germline V gene has CDR1 MGHRA and CDR2 YSYEKL.